This entry describes one T cell receptor beta chain. Its binding antigen is unknown. Within one base of it there is no much larger clone, and no base qualities were kept. Library preparation used the immunoSEQ multiplex PCR assay. TCRdb limited this immuneACCESS table to in-frame rearrangements with V and J called. A share of clones is missing; checked studies link under half to unresolved V genes, and the rest is unexplained. This sample lists 65,000 to 80,000 clones; about 90% were detected once. The ten largest clones add up to roughly 4.2% of the sample. This specimen comes from a study of chemoradiotherapy in HPV16-positive cancers (dated by TCRdb to 2021 to 2024). At the level of the whole study: Candidate HPV-specific T-cell clones and common TCR motifs were defined through functional T-cell assays on cells from two HPV16-positive patients. The study asked whether T-cell immunity to the HPV oncoproteins E6 and E7 changes during chemoradiotherapy and whether this immunity affects survival. Next, the candidate HPV-specific TCRs and motifs were followed in TCR repertoires from approximately 87 patients with HPV-related cancers. Beyond this particular receptor, the publication reports: The functional definition of HPV-specific T cells came from only two HPV16-positive patients, and the survival association was reported for HPV16-positive patients. In HPV16-positive patients, expansion of HPV-responsive T cells during chemoradiotherapy was associated with improved recurrence-free survival. Expansion of candidate HPV-specific clones and E7-related TCR motifs was observed in the tumor microenvironment during treatment, whereas no such expansion was observed for non-HPV-specific T cells.

Repertoires were sampled repeatedly over the course of chemoradiotherapy, so clonal expansion could be followed in the tumor microenvironment. Deletion took 0 bases off V and 1 base off J, with a span of 14 bases between the germline ends. The germline V gene encodes CDR1 MDHEN and CDR2 SYDVKM. The CDR3 starts with the cysteine, ends with the phenylalanine, and has 17 residues. The kept DNA is CDR3 alone, 51 bases in frame from the first base. The sample here was blood, taken from a patient who underwent chemoradiotherapy. The TCR originated in a human donor with HPV-associated anogenital cancer. The receptor chain draws on TRBV28 and TRBJ2-3; the D gene is perhaps TRBD1 or TRBD2, as each covers 5 bases. The CDR3 reads as follows: CASSLWGTKIRTDTQYF. The DNA sequence is as follows: TGTGCCAGCAGTTTATGGGGGACCAAGATACGCACAGATACGCAGTATTTT.